This TCR beta chain is from a study of CD8 T cells in Susac syndrome. Reverse transcription of roughly 0.5 to 1 ug RNA used random hexamers. Amplification of the TCR beta CDR3 was carried out by immunoSEQ multiplex PCR, which spanned a total of 54 Vbeta and 13 Jbeta segments. TCRdb reprocessed the immunoSEQ multiplex PCR reads via MiXCR and lists one record per CDR3 protein. The repertoire holds under 550,000 distinct CDR3 sequences, with around 85% as singletons. Looked up from germline, CDR1 is MNHEY and CDR2 is SVGAGI. V was pared by 1 base and J by 2 bases, with 12 bases between. This CDR3 spans 15 amino acids. Sequencing of TCR beta was performed on blood CD8+ and CD4+ T cells.

This chain uses TRBV6-5 with TRBJ2-7; D not resolved. The source material was CD8+ T cells from PBMCs. The TCR comes from a human donor with multiple sclerosis. The CDR3 spells CASSYYPGMTYEQYF. CDR3 sequence (DNA): TGTGCCAGCAGTTACTATCCGGGTATGACCTACGAGCAGTACTTC.